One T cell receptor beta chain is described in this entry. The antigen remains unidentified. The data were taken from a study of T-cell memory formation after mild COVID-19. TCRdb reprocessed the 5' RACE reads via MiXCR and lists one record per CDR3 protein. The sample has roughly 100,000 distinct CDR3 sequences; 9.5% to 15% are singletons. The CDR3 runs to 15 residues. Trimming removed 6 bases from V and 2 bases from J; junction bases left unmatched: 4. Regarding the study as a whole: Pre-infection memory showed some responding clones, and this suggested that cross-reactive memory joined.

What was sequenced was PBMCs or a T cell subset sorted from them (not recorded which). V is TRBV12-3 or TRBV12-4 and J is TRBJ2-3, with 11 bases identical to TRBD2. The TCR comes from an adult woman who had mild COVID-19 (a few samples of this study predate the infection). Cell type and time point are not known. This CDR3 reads CASSSSGRSTDTQYF. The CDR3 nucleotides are TGTGCCAGCAGCTCTAGCGGGAGGTCCACAGATACGCAGTATTTT.